These 18 T cell receptor beta chains were all obtained from the same sample, sequenced in a study of blood T cell repertoires in COVID-19. Clones were sequenced by immunoSEQ multiplex PCR, and TCRdb holds only the in-frame ones, with some missing. The table lists approximately 290,000 clones, around 82% of them singletons, with 15% to 18% in the top ten. The material sequenced was peripheral blood. The origin of the receptors is a person aged 70 to 85 with COVID-19, enrolled during active disease.

J is TRBJ1-1 and V is TRBV5-1; D may be TRBD1 (6 bases). Looked up from germline, CDR1 is SGHRS and CDR2 is YFSETQ. The CDR3 runs to 15 residues. V was trimmed by 0 bases and J by 1 base, leaving 10 bases between them. DNA for the CDR3: TGCGCCAGCAGCTTGGCCGGACAGCCGAACACTGAAGCTTTCTTT. Its protein product is CASSLAGQPNTEAFF.

The CDR3 loop reads CASSGLADYNEQFF. The CDR3 nucleotides read TGTGCCAGCAGCGGACTAGCGGATTACAATGAGCAGTTCTTC. V and J are TRBV11-1 and TRBJ2-1, with TRBD2 identical over 10 bases. Germline V lookup: CDR1 SGHAT, CDR2 FQDESV (reference sequence). The CDR3 length is 14 residues. V was clipped by 5 bases and J by 4 bases; unmatched bases: 2. The full variable domain, with the rest looked up from reference TRBV11-1 and TRBJ2-1, is EAEVAQSPRYKITEKSQAVAFWCDPISGHATLYWYRQILGQGPELLVQFQDESVVDDSQLPKDRFSAERLKGVDSTLKIQPAELGDSAMYLCASSGLADYNEQFFGPGTRLTVL.

The V and J genes are TRBV12-3 or TRBV12-4 and TRBJ2-7; D possibly corresponds to TRBD1 (6 bases). CDR3 size: 13 residues. Trimming cost V 6 bases and J 2 bases, with 11 bases left between them. The CDR3 loop is CASRRQATYEQYF. The CDR3 DNA reads as TGTGCCAGCAGGAGACAGGCAACCTACGAGCAGTACTTC.

The chain has TRBV5-4 and TRBJ2-3; 9 positions agree with TRBD2. CDR1 is SGHNT and CDR2 is YYREEE in the germline V gene (reference sequence). V was clipped by 0 bases and J by 6 bases; unmatched bases: 5. The CDR3 is made up of 15 amino acids. In nucleotides, the CDR3 is TGTGCCAGCAGCTTGGTACTAGCGGGCTCCGATACGCAGTATTTT. It encodes CASSLVLAGSDTQYF.

The V gene is TRBV7-9, the J gene TRBJ2-1, with D possibly being TRBD1 (6 bases). Per germline, CDR1 SEHNR and CDR2 FQNEAQ (reference sequence). V lost 4 bases to trimming and J lost 7 bases, with 17 bases between them. The CDR3 extends over 15 amino acids. The DNA for the CDR3 is TGTGCCAGCAGCTCGAATCTCAGGGGACGGAATGAGCAGTTCTTC. Translation gives CASSSNLRGRNEQFF.

This sequence joins TRBV12-5 and TRBJ1-1; 9 bases align to TRBD1. Germline CDR1 reads LGHNT; CDR2 reads FRNRAP. V lost 6 bases and J lost 1; bases outside the gene matches: 18. The CDR3 has 19 residues. The CDR3 nucleotides read TGTGCTAGTGGCCACGAAAAAAAGGACAGGGACAGGGAGAACACTGAAGCTTTCTTT. Residues: CASGHEKKDRDRENTEAFF.

The chain links TRBV7-7 to TRBJ2-1, with 11 bases identical to TRBD2. Germline CDR1 SSHAT, CDR2 FNYEAQ (reference sequence). V was clipped by 0 bases and J by 8 bases; unmatched bases: 3. This CDR3 is built from 15 residues. The CDR3 sequence: CASSLASGGADEQFF. Written as DNA, the CDR3 is TGTGCCAGCAGCTTAGCTAGCGGGGGGGCCGATGAGCAGTTCTTC.

This chain links TRBV19 with TRBJ1-2; TRBD1 matches 8 bases. CDR1 and CDR2 (germline): LNHDA, SQIVND (reference sequence). CDR3 length equals 15 residues. The junction had 10 bases not matched to a gene; V was cut back by 8 bases and J by 2 bases. As DNA, the CDR3 is TGTGCCAGTGCTACGCCGACAGGGGCGAACTATGGCTACACCTTC. Encoded protein: CASATPTGANYGYTF.

The rearrangement uses TRBV9 and TRBJ1-2; D is possibly TRBD1 (5 bases). Between the trimmed V and J ends, which lost 4 bases and 4 bases, there was a span of 20 bases. The V gene's germline CDR1 is SGDLS and CDR2 YYNGEE. The CDR3 loop spans 16 amino acids. The CDR3 protein is CASSSWGWGVAYGYTF. CDR3 DNA sequence: TGTGCCAGCAGCTCCTGGGGGTGGGGGGTTGCCTATGGCTACACCTTC.

The J gene is TRBJ2-1, the V gene TRBV28; 14 nucleotides line up with TRBD2. The CDR3 consists of 16 residues. Per the germline V gene, CDR1 is MDHEN and CDR2 is SYDVKM. The ends lost 6 bases at V and 10 bases at J; junction bases unmatched: 11. The CDR3, as DNA: TGTGCCAGCAGCTATCGCCGGACTAGCGGGAGGACCGAGCAGTTCTTC. This translates into CASSYRRTSGRTEQFF. The whole variable domain, filled in from reference TRBV28 and TRBJ2-1, reads DVKVTQSSRYLVKRTGEKVFLECVQDMDHENMFWYRQDPGLGLRLIYFSYDVKMKEKGDIPEGYSVSREKKERFSLILESASTNQTSMYLCASSYRRTSGRTEQFFGPGTRLTVL.

This clone was picked up one time. The V and J genes are TRBV19 and TRBJ2-7, with 9 bases fitting TRBD1. The CDR3 extends over 14 amino acids. Germline assignment: CDR1 LNHDA and CDR2 SQIVND (reference sequence). After removal of 3 bases from V and 4 bases from J, the junction contained 4 bases not matched to a gene. The CDR3 DNA reads TGTGCCAGTAGTATTCGGGGACAGGGATACGAGCAGTACTTC. This gives the protein CASSIRGQGYEQYF.

The chain couples TRBV14 to TRBJ2-3; D might be TRBD2 (6 bases). V gave up 1 base and J gave up 0 bases, with 8 bases separating them. The V gene's germline CDR1 is SGHDN and CDR2 FVKESK. The CDR3 is 15 residues long. The CDR3 DNA follows: TGTGCCAGCAGCCAAGCGAGCGGGAGCACAGATACGCAGTATTTT. Residues: CASSQASGSTDTQYF.

J is TRBJ2-5 and V is TRBV10-3; 7 bases are shared with TRBD1. With 5 bases clipped from V and 4 bases from J, the junction kept 4 bases outside the gene matches. Germline V gives CDR1 ENHRY, CDR2 SYGVKD. There are 13 residues in the CDR3. CDR3 sequence reads: CAISNRGGETQYF. The CDR3 nucleotides read TGTGCCATCAGTAACAGGGGTGGAGAGACCCAGTACTTC.

The chain is built from TRBV3-1 (or the pseudogene TRBV3-2) and TRBJ2-3, with a possible D match to TRBD2 (7 bases). CDR1 is LGHDT, CDR2 YNNKEL, per germline (reference sequence). This CDR3 comprises 15 residues. V was trimmed by 4 bases and J by 11 bases, leaving 22 bases between them. CDR3 bases: TGTGCCAGCAGCCTAGAGGGGGGGTCTTCCTCAGGGCAGTATTTT. Translating it yields CASSLEGGSSSGQYF.

The chain uses TRBV6-5 and TRBJ1-2; D is possibly TRBD1 (5 bases). Trimming shortened V by 2 bases and J by 0 bases, and 7 bases separated the two germline ends. CDR3 length: 14 amino acids. Germline V gene data show CDR1 as MNHEY and CDR2 as SVGAGI. The CDR3 reads CASSYRQSNYGYTF. The DNA for the CDR3 is TGTGCCAGCAGTTACAGACAGTCTAACTATGGCTACACCTTC.

The chain combines TRBV15 with TRBJ2-1; the match to TRBD1 covers 8 bases. The CDR3 has 17 amino acids. The junction had 19 bases not matched to a gene; V was cut back by 0 bases and J by 15 bases. CDR1 and CDR2 (germline): LNHNV, YYDKDF (reference sequence). The CDR3 region is CATSRDPGTGILLPRFF. The CDR3 nucleotides are TGTGCCACCAGCAGAGACCCCGGGACAGGCATTCTACTACCGCGGTTCTTC. Full variable domain (missing parts from reference TRBV15 and TRBJ2-1): DAMVIQNPRYQVTQFGKPVTLSCSQTLNHNVMYWYQQKSSQAPKLLFHYYDKDFNNEADTPDNFQSRRPNTSFCFLDIRSPGLGDTAMYLCATSRDPGTGILLPRFFGPGTRLTVL.

This chain connects TRBV24-1 to TRBJ2-2, with 9 positions matching TRBD1. The CDR3 consists of 17 residues. J gave up 6 bases and V 9 bases, and 16 bases lay outside the gene matches. Per germline, CDR1 KGHDR and CDR2 SFDVKD. The CDR3 DNA reads as TGTGCCACCTCAGCCGGGACAGGGTGGGGTTCAGCCGGGGAGCTGTTTTTT. Amino acid sequence: CATSAGTGWGSAGELFF.

This chain links TRBV5-6 with TRBJ1-1, with 7 bases that match TRBD1. The CDR3 extends over 19 amino acids. V shed 2 bases, J shed 3 bases, and the junction held 19 bases outside the gene matches. Germline CDR1 reads SGHDT; CDR2 reads YYEEEE. The CDR3 sequence: CASSFGLPGSGQIDTEAFF. The CDR3 bases are TGTGCCAGCAGCTTTGGTCTTCCGGGGTCGGGACAGATTGACACTGAAGCTTTCTTT.